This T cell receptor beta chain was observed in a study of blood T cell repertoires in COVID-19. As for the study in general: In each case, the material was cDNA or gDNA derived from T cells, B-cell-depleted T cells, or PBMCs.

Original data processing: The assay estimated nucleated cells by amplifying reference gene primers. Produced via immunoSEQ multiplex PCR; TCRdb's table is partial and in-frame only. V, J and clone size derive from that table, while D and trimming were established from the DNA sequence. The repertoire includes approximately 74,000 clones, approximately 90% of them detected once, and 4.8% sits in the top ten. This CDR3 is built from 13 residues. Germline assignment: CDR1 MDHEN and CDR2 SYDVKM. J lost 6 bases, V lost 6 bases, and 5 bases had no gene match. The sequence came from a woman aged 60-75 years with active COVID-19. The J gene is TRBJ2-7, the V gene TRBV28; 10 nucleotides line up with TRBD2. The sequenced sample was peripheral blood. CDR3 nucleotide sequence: TGTGCCAGCAGGGCTAGCGGGAGCCCCGAGCAGTACTTC. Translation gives CASRASGSPEQYF.